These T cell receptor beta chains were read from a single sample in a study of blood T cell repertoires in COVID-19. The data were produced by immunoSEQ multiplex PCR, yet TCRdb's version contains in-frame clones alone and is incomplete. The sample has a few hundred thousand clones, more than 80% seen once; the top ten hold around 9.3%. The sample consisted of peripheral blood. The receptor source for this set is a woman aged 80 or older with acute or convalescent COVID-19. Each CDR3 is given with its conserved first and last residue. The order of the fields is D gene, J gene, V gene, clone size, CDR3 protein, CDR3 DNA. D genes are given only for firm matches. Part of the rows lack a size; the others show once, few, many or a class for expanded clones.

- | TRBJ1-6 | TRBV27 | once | CASSLTRQTYSPLHF | TGTGCCAGCAGTTTAACTCGACAGACCTATTCACCCCTCCACTTT
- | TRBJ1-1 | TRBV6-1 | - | CASSESLRVGNTEAFF | TGTGCCAGCAGTGAATCTTTGAGGGTGGGGAACACTGAAGCTTTCTTT
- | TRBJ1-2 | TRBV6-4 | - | CASSDPPSNYGYTF | TGTGCCAGCAGTGACCCTCCTTCTAACTATGGCTACACCTTC
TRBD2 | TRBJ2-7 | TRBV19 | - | CASSIASREGLPYEQYF | TGTGCCAGTAGTATAGCATCCAGGGAGGGACTCCCCTACGAGCAGTACTTC
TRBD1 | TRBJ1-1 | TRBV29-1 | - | CSVAPGTGFPEAFF | TGCAGCGTTGCCCCCGGGACAGGGTTCCCTGAAGCTTTCTTT
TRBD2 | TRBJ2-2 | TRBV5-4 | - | CASTEDGLAGNTGELFF | TGTGCCAGCACCGAAGACGGACTAGCGGGAAACACCGGGGAGCTGTTTTTT
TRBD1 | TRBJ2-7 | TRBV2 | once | CASSDNRGPYEQYF | TGTGCCAGCAGTGACAACAGGGGCCCCTACGAGCAGTACTTC
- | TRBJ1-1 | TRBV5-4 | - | CASSRSGTPQFETEAFF | TGTGCCAGCAGCAGGTCCGGGACACCCCAGTTTGAAACTGAAGCTTTCTTT
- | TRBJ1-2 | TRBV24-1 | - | CATSDVGGRDGYTF | TGTGCCACCAGTGACGTGGGGGGGAGGGATGGCTACACCTTC
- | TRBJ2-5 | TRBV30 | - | CAWSVGETQYF | TGTGCCTGGAGTGTCGGAGAGACCCAGTACTTC
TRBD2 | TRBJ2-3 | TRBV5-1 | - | CASSSLAGARTDTQYF | TGCGCCAGCAGCTCCCTAGCGGGAGCGCGCACAGATACGCAGTATTTT
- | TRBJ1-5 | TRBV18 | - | CASSPRTGRNNQPQHF | TGTGCCAGCTCACCCCGAACTGGCAGGAACAATCAGCCCCAGCATTTT
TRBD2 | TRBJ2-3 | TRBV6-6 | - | CASAIALAGADTQYF | TGTGCCAGCGCCATCGCGCTAGCGGGAGCGGATACGCAGTATTTT
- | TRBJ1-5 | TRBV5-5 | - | CASSLIRDTNQPQHF | TGTGCCAGCAGCCTCATCCGGGACACAAATCAGCCCCAGCATTTT
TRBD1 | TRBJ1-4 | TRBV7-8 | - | CASSPGQGYEKLFF | TGTGCCAGCAGCCCGGGACAGGGCTACGAAAAACTGTTTTTT
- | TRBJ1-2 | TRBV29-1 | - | CSPFRANYGYTF | TGCAGCCCTTTCCGGGCTAACTATGGCTACACCTTC
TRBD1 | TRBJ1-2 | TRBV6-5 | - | CASSPGQGASGYTF | TGTGCCAGCAGTCCAGGACAGGGGGCTTCGGGCTACACCTTC
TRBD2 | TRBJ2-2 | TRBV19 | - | CASAGLAGGTRTGELFF | TGTGCCAGTGCTGGACTAGCGGGGGGGACCCGCACCGGGGAGCTGTTTTTT
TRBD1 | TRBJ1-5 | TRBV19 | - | CASSGTGTRGNQPQHF | TGTGCCAGTAGTGGGACAGGGACAAGAGGCAATCAGCCCCAGCATTTT
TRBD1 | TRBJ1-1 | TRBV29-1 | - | CSVGGQVQSTNTEAFF | TGCAGCGTTGGAGGACAGGTCCAATCAACGAACACTGAAGCTTTCTTT
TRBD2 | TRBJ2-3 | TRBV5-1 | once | CASSPRLAGVTDTQYF | TGCGCCAGCAGCCCGAGACTAGCGGGAGTCACAGATACGCAGTATTTT
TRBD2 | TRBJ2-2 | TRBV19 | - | CASRPTSGGNTGELFF | TGTGCCAGTAGACCAACTAGCGGGGGTAACACCGGGGAGCTGTTTTTT
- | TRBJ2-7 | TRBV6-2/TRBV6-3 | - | CASSYSLDGDEQYF | TGTGCCAGCAGTTACTCTCTCGACGGAGACGAGCAGTACTTC
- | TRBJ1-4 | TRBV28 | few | CASSLRVGWQKLFF | TGTGCCAGCAGTTTGAGGGTTGGGTGGCAAAAACTGTTTTTT
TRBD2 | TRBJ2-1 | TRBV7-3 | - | CASSPGLAGGFEQFF | TGTGCCAGCAGCCCAGGACTAGCGGGGGGGTTTGAGCAGTTCTTC
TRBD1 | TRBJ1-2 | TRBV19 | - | CASSTTGETNYGYTF | TGTGCCAGTAGTACGACAGGGGAAACTAACTATGGCTACACCTTC
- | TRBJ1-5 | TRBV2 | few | CASSEGGGPQHF | TGTGCCAGCAGTGAGGGGGGAGGACCCCAGCATTTT
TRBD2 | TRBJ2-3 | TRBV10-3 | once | CAISGLAGGADTQYF | TGTGCCATCAGTGGACTAGCGGGAGGAGCTGATACGCAGTATTTT
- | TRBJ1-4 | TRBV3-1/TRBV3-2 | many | CASSQEHQVYEKLFF | TGTGCCAGCAGCCAAGAACACCAGGTATATGAAAAACTGTTTTTT
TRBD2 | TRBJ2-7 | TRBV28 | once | CASSTSGLAQPAQYF | TGTGCCAGCAGCACTAGCGGGCTGGCCCAACCGGCGCAGTACTTC
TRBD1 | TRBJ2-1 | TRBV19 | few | CASSLRKDRENNEQFF | TGTGCCAGTAGTCTACGAAAAGACAGGGAGAATAATGAGCAGTTCTTC
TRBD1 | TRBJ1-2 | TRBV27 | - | CASSRGQGRGYTF | TGTGCCAGCAGCCGGGGACAGGGTAGGGGCTACACCTTC
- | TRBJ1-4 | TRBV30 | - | CAWTRGASEKLFF | TGTGCCTGGACCCGGGGGGCGAGCGAAAAACTGTTTTTT
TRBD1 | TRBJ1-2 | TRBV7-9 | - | CASSLGRGQAQYGYTF | TGTGCCAGCAGCTTAGGCAGGGGGCAAGCTCAGTATGGCTACACCTTC
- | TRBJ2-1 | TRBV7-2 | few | CASSFAGGREEQFF | TGTGCCAGCAGTTTTGCGGGCGGAAGAGAGGAGCAGTTCTTC
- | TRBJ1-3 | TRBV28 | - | CASSLWAAEGGNTIYF | TGTGCCAGCAGTTTATGGGCAGCCGAGGGTGGAAACACCATATATTTT
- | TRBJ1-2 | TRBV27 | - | CASSLRGGGGYGYTF | TGTGCCAGCAGTCTCCGGGGGGGCGGGGGCTATGGCTACACCTTC
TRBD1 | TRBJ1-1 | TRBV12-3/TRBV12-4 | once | CASSKDRATEAFF | TGTGCCAGCAGTAAGGACAGGGCCACTGAAGCTTTCTTT
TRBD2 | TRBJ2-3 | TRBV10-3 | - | CAISEAAGTADTQYF | TGTGCCATCAGTGAAGCAGCGGGAACCGCAGATACGCAGTATTTT
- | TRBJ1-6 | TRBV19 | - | CASSIGGAENSPLHF | TGTGCCAGTAGTATAGGTGGGGCAGAGAATTCACCCCTCCACTTT
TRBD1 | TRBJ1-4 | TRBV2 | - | CASSLAGTGDEKLFF | TGTGCCAGCAGTCTGGCCGGGACAGGGGATGAAAAACTGTTTTTT